This T cell receptor beta chain is drawn from a study of CD8 T cells in Susac syndrome. TCR beta was sequenced from blood CD8+ and CD4+ T cells. Healthy donors, matched for age and sex, constituted the control group. TEMRA cells were enriched by FACS, while CD8+ and CD4+ T cells were obtained through a negative isolation that was performed magnetically. This clonotype is a singleton in its sample. Per germline, CDR1 MDHEN and CDR2 SYDVKM. Trimming cost V 11 bases and J 7 bases, with 15 bases left between them. The CDR3 totals 12 residues. It was with random hexamers that roughly 0.45 to 1 ug RNA was reverse transcribed. TCR beta CDR3 was amplified by immunoSEQ multiplex PCR. This amplification extended across 54 Vbeta and 13 Jbeta segments. TCRdb re-analysed the immunoSEQ multiplex PCR reads in MiXCR, keeping a single row per CDR3 protein. The sample holds roughly 160,000 distinct CDR3 sequences, around 94% seen once.

The receptor was derived from a human donor in good health. Material: CD4+ T cells from PBMCs. V gene TRBV28 combines with J gene TRBJ1-5; D is undetermined. CDR3 nucleotides: TGTGCCTGCGGAGAAACCCCACAGCCCCAGCATTTT. This translates into CACGETPQPQHF.